This T cell receptor (beta chain) appears in the sequencing data of a study of cytomegalovirus exposure and HLA in healthy donors. Remarks on this clone: Its antigen is as yet unknown.

Vbeta (60) and Jbeta (13) primers were used in the PCR. Sequencing used immunoSEQ multiplex PCR; TCRdb keeps in-frame clones, though not all of them. The sample records fewer than 130,000 clones, around 62% being singletons. Broader study findings: Most TCR beta V segments were productive about 90% or about 30% of the time in an earlier analysis. The study recorded 150 to 200 TCR beta chains that were cytomegalovirus-associated. In a later analysis, TCR beta V- and J-gene trimming showed a link to a missense DCLRE1C variant. A few CMV-associated chains were confirmed in vitro to be specific for CMV antigens.

This receptor was identified in a man under 40 in good health and CMV-seropositive. Source material: PBMCs.

CDR3 protein: CASSLAQGPYGYTF. The DNA for the CDR3 is TGTGCCAGCAGCTTAGCACAGGGGCCCTATGGCTACACCTTC. V gene TRBV7-9 combines with J gene TRBJ1-2; 7 bases align to TRBD1. V lost 0 bases, J lost 4 bases, and 2 bases stayed unmatched. CDR1 is SEHNR, CDR2 FQNEAQ, per germline (reference sequence). This CDR3 spans 14 amino acids.